This note documents a single T cell receptor beta chain sequence. Trimming took 5 bases from V and 2 from J, leaving 12 bases between them. CDR3 length equals 14 residues. Germline CDR1 reads SEHNR; CDR2 reads FQNEAQ (reference sequence). The entry originates in a study of naive and memory T cell subsets. An equimolar mix of two oligonucleotides served as the beta constant-region primer for TRBC1 and TRBC2. Ligated cDNA was amplified by four rounds of PCR with nested alpha and beta constant-region primers and SP2. TCRdb used MiXCR to reprocess the UMI-ligation and nested PCR reads, holding one entry per CDR3 protein. The data contain around 29,000 distinct CDR3 sequences, around 20% of them singletons.

This TCR came from a human donor in good health. This chain links TRBV7-9 with TRBJ2-5; TRBD1 might be the D (5 bases). The source material was effector memory CD4+ T cells from blood. Specified subset: effector memory, CD45RA- CD27-. The CDR3 DNA reads as TGTGCCAGCAGCGTAGGACATTTTCAAGAGACCCAGTACTTC. It yields the protein CASSVGHFQETQYF. Together with reference TRBV7-9 and TRBJ2-5, the CDR3 gives the full variable domain: DTGVSQNPRHKITKRGQNVTFRCDPISEHNRLYWYRQTLGQGPEFLTYFQNEAQLEKSRLLSDRFSAERPKGSFSTLEIQRTEQGDSAMYLCASSVGHFQETQYFGPGTRLLVL.